This TCR beta chain was observed in a study of blood T cells in healthy people across ages. General study findings and limits: Relative to aged donors, long-lived donors carried more naive CD4+ cells and displayed higher diversity. Age showed a roughly linear inverse relationship with TCR beta diversity per million T cells. PBMC samples, being unsorted, prevented any conclusive comparison of naive and antigen-experienced cells.

Using a J-beta primer mix together with a sample-barcoded 5' primer, a second PCR was run for 7 to 11 cycles. TCRdb recomputed calls from the 5' RACE reads with MiXCR, one row per CDR3 protein. The sample shows 1.5 million to 2 million distinct CDR3 sequences, roughly 30% of them seen only once. A remark on this clonotype: Its antigen remains unknown.

V lost 2 bases, J lost 6 bases, and 9 bases lay in between. The V gene's germline CDR1 is SGHAT and CDR2 FQNNGV. This CDR3 spans 13 amino acids. The chain recombines TRBV11-2 with TRBJ2-3; D gene ambiguous. Sample: blood. The source of this sequence is a woman aged 25 to 39 in good health. The CDR3 loop reads CASSLSGVDTQYF. CDR3 bases: TGTGCCAGCAGCTTAAGTGGTGTGGATACGCAGTATTTT. Filled out from reference TRBV11-2 and TRBJ2-3, the complete variable domain reads EAGVAQSPRYKIIEKRQSVAFWCNPISGHATLYWYQQILGQGPKLLIQFQNNGVVDDSQLPKDRFSAERLKGVDSTLKIQPAKLEDSAVYLCASSLSGVDTQYFGPGTRLTVL.